Given below is one T cell receptor (beta chain) in context. No antigen is known for it. The sample is drawn from a study of T cells after yellow fever vaccination. From the 5' RACE reads, TCRdb called clonotypes with MiXCR, one entry per CDR3 protein. The top ten hold 16% of the sample, which has hundreds of thousands of distinct CDR3 sequences, 21% seen once. Findings and limits, study-wide: Primary-vaccination clones mostly resurfaced post-booster (less than 98% CD4, 75% to 90% CD8).

V shed 7 bases and J 7 bases; nucleotides not matched to a gene: 8. CDR1 and CDR2 (germline): MNHEY, SVGEGT. There are 14 residues in the CDR3. The receptor comes from a man younger than 30 who received the YFV17D yellow fever vaccine. The J gene is TRBJ2-1, the V gene TRBV6-2 or TRBV6-3, with TRBD2 identical over 9 bases. The sample in question was PBMCs, obtained less than 25 days after the first yellow fever vaccination. CDR3 residues: CASTLRGGPNEQFF. CDR3 DNA: TGTGCCAGCACTCTGCGGGGGGGCCCGAATGAGCAGTTCTTC.